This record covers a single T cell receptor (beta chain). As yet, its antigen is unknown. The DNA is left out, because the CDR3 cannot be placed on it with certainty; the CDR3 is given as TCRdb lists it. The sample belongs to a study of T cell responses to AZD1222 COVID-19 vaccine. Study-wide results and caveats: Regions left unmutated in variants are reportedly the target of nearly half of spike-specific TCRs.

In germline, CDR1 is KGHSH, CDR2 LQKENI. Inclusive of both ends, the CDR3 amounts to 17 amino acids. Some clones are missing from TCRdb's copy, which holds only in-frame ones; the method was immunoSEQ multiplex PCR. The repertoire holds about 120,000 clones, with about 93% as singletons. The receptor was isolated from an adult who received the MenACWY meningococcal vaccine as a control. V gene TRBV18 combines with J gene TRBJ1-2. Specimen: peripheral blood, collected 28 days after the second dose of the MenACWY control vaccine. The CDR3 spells CASSPGGSMATPSVRGF.